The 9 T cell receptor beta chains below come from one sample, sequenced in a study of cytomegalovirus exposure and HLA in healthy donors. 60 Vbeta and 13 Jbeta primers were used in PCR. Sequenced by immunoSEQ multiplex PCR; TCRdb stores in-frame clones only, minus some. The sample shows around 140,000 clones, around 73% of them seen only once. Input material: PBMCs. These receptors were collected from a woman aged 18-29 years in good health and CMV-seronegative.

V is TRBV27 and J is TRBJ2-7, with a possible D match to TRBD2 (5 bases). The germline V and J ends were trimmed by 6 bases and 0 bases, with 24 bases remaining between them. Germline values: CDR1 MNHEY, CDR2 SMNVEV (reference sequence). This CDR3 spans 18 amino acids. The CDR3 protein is CASRQGGVALGGSYEQYF. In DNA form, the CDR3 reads TGTGCCAGCAGGCAAGGCGGTGTAGCGTTAGGAGGCTCCTACGAGCAGTACTTC.

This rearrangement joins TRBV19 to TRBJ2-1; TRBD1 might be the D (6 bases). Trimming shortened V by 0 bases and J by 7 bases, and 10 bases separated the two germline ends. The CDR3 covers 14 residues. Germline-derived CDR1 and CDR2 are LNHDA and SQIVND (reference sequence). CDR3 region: CASSIDGRGNEQFF. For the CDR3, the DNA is TGTGCCAGTAGTATAGACGGCAGGGGTAATGAGCAGTTCTTC. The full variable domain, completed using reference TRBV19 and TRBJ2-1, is DGGITQSPKYLFRKEGQNVTLSCEQNLNHDAMYWYRQDPGQGLRLIYYSQIVNDFQKGDIAEGYSVSREKKESFPLTVTSAQKNPTAFYLCASSIDGRGNEQFFGPGTRLTVL.

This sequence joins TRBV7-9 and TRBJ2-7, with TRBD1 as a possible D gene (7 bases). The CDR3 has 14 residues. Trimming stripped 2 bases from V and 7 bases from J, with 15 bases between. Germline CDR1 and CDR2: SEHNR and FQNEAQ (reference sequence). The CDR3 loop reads CASSLLQGGWEQYF. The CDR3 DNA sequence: TGTGCCAGCAGCTTATTGCAGGGGGGTTGGGAGCAGTACTTC.

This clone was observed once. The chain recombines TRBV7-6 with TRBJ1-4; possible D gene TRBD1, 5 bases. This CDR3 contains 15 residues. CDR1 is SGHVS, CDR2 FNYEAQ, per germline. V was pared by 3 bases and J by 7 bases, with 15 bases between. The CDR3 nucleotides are TGTGCCAGCAGCTTTGGAGGGGATCCGAGTGAAAAACTGTTTTTT. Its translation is CASSFGGDPSEKLFF. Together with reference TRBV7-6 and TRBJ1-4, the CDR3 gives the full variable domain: GAGVSQSPRYKVTKRGQDVALRCDPISGHVSLYWYRQALGQGPEFLTYFNYEAQQDKSGLPNDRFSAERPEGSISTLTIQRTEQRDSAMYRCASSFGGDPSEKLFFGSGTQLSVL.

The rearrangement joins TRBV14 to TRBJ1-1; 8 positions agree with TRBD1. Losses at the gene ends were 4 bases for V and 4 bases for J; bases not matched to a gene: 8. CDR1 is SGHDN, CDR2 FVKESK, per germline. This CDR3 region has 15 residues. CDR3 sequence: CASSLYQGQGTEAFF. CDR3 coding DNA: TGTGCCAGCAGCCTTTATCAAGGACAGGGCACTGAAGCTTTCTTT.

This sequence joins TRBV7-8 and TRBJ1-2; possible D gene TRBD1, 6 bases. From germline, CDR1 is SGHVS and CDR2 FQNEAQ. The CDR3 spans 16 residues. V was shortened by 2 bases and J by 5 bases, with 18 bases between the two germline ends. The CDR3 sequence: CASSLYLGAGPYGYTF. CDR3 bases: TGTGCCAGCAGCTTATACCTGGGGGCAGGCCCTTATGGCTACACCTTC. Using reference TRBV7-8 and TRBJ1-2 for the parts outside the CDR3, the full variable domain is GAGVSQSPRYKVAKRGQDVALRCDPISGHVSLFWYQQALGQGPEFLTYFQNEAQLDKSGLPSDRFFAERPEGSVSTLKIQRTQQEDSAVYLCASSLYLGAGPYGYTFGSGTRLTVV.

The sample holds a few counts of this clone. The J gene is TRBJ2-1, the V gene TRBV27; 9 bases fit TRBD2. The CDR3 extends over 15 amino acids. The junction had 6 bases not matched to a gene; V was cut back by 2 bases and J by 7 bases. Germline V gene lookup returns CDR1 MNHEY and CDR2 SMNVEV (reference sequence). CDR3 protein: CASSLAGGSLNEQFF. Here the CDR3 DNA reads TGTGCCAGCAGTTTAGCGGGAGGGTCTTTGAATGAGCAGTTCTTC.

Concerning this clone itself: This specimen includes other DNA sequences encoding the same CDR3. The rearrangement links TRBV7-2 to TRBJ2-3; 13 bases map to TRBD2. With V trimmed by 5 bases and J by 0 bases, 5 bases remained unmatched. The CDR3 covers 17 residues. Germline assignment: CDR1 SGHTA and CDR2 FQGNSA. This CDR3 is CASSPGLAGSSTDTQYF. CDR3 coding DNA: TGTGCCAGCAGCCCGGGACTAGCGGGGTCTAGCACAGATACGCAGTATTTT.

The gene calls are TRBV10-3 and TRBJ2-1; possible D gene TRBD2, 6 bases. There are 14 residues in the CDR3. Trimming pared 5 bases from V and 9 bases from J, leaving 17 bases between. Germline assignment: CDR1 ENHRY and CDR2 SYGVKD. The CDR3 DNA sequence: TGTGCCATCAGTAACTCCGGGACTGGCGGTGAGCAGTTCTTC. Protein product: CAISNSGTGGEQFF.